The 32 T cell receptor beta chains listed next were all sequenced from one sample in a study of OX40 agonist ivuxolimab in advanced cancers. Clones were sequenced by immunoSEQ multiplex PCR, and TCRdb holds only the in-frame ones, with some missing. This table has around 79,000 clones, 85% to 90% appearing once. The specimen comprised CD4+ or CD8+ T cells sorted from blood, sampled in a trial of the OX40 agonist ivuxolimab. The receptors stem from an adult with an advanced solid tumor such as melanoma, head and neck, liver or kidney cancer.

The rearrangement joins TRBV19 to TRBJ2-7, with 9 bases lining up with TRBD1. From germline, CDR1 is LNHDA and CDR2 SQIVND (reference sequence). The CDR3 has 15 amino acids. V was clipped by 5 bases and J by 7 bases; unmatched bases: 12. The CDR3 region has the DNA TGTGCCAGTAGTTCCACCGGGACAGGGAGGTGGGAGCAGTACTTC. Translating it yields CASSSTGTGRWEQYF.

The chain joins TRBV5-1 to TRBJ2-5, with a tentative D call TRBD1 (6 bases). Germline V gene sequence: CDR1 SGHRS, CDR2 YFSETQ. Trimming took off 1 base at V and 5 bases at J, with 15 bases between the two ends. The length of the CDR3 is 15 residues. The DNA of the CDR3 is TGCGCCAGCAGCTTGAACAGGGTGGTATCGGAGACCCAGTACTTC. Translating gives CASSLNRVVSETQYF.

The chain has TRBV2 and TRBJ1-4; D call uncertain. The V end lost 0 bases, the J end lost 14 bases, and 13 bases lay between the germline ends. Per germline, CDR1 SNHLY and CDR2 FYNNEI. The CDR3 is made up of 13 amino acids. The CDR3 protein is CASSEAHGPMLFF. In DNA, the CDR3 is TGTGCCAGCAGTGAAGCGCACGGCCCTATGCTGTTTTTT.

The DNA of the CDR3 is TGTGCCAGCGGAGGGAGATTCTACGAGCAGTACTTC. Translating gives CASGGRFYEQYF. V and J are TRBV2 and TRBJ2-7; possible D gene TRBD2, 6 bases. Germline-derived CDR1 and CDR2 are SNHLY and FYNNEI. The CDR3 runs 12 residues. Trimming pared 8 bases from V and 3 bases from J, leaving 11 bases between.

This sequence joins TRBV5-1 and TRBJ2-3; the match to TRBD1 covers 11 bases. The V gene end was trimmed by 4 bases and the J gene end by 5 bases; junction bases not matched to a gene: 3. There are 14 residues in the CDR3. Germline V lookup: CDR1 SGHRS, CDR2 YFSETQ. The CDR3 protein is CASSMGTGGDTQYF. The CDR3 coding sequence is TGCGCCAGCAGCATGGGGACAGGGGGAGATACGCAGTATTTT.

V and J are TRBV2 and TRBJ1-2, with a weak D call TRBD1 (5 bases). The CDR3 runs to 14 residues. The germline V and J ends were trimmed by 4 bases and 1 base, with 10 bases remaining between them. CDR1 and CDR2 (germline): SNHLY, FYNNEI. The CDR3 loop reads CASSAGRNNYGYTF. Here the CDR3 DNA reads TGTGCCAGCAGTGCGGGACGGAATAACTATGGCTACACCTTC.

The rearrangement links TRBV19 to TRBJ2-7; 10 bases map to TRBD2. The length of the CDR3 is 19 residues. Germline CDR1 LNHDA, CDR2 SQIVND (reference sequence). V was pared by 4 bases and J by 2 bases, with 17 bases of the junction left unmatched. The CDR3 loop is CASSTSPWLAGERPYEQYF. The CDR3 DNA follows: TGTGCCAGTAGTACTAGTCCTTGGCTAGCGGGAGAAAGGCCCTACGAGCAGTACTTC.

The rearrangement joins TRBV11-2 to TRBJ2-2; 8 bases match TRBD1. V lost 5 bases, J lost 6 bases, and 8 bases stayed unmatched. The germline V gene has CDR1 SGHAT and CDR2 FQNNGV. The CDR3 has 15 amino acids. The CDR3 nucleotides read TGTGCCAGCAGCCCAATCTCAGGGGGCCCCGGGGAGCTGTTTTTT. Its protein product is CASSPISGGPGELFF.

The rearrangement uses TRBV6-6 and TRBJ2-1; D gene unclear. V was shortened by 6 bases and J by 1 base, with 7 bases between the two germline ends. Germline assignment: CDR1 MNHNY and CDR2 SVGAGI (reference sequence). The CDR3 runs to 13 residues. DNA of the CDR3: TGTGCCAGCAGGGCCAGATCCTACAATGAGCAGTTCTTC. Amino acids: CASRARSYNEQFF.

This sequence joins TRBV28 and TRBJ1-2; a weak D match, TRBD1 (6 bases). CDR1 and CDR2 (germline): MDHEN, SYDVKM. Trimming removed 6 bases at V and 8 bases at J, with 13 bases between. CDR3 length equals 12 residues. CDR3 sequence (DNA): TGTGCCAGCAGCCGCGGACAGTCAGGCTACACCTTC. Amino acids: CASSRGQSGYTF.

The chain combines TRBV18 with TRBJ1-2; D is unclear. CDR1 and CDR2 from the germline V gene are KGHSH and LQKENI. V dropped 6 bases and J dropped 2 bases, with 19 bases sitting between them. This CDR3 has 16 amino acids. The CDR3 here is CASSLYEEIRNYGYTF. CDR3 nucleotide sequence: TGTGCCAGCTCTCTCTACGAGGAGATCCGGAACTATGGCTACACCTTC.

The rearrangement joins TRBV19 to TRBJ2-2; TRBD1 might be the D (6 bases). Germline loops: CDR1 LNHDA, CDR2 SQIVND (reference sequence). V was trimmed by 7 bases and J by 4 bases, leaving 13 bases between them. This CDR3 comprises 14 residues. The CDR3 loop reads CASNSDSSTGELFF. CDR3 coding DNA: TGTGCCAGTAACTCGGACAGCTCCACCGGGGAGCTGTTTTTT.

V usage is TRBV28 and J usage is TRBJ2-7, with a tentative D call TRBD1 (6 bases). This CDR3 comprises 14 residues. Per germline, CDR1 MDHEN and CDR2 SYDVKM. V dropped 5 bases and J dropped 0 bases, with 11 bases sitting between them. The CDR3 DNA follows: TGTGCCAGCAGTCCAGGGGACACCTCCTACGAGCAGTACTTC. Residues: CASSPGDTSYEQYF.

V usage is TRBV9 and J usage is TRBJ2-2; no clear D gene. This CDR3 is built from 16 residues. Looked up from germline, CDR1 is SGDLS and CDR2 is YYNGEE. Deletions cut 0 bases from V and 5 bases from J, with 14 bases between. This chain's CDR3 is CASSVAPLENTGELFF. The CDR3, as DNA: TGTGCCAGCAGCGTAGCCCCCTTAGAGAATACCGGGGAGCTGTTTTTT.

CDR3 DNA sequence: TGTGCCAGCAGTGAGGCCAGGGGGCGAACTCAGCCCCAGCATTTT. Translating it yields CASSEARGRTQPQHF. The rearrangement uses TRBV2 and TRBJ1-5; 8 bases map to TRBD1. Germline-derived CDR1 and CDR2 are SNHLY and FYNNEI. This CDR3 spans 15 amino acids. Trimming at V came to 3 bases and at J to 6 bases, leaving 7 bases not matched to a gene. Full variable domain (missing parts from reference TRBV2 and TRBJ1-5): EPEVTQTPSHQVTQMGQEVILRCVPISNHLYFYWYRQILGQKVEFLVSFYNNEISEKSEIFDDQFSVERPDGSNFTLKIRSTKLEDSAMYFCASSEARGRTQPQHFGDGTRLSIL.

CDR3 DNA sequence: TGTGCCATCAGTGAGCGGCGGGGCCACTACAATGAGCAGTTCTTC. Translation: CAISERRGHYNEQFF. This chain connects TRBV10-3 to TRBJ2-1, with D possibly matching TRBD2 (6 bases). Per germline, CDR1 ENHRY and CDR2 SYGVKD. The germline V and J ends were trimmed by 2 bases and 3 bases, with 11 bases remaining between them. The CDR3 spans 15 residues.

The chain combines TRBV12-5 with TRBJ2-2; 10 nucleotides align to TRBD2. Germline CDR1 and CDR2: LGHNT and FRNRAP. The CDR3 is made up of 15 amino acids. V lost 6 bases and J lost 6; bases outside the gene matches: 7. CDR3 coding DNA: TGTGCTAGTGGCCTCAGCGGGAGGGGCGCCGGGGAGCTGTTTTTT. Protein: CASGLSGRGAGELFF.

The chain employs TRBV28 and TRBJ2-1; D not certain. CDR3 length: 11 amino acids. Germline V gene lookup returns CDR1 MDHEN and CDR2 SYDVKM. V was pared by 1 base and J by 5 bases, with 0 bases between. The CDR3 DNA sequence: TGTGCCAGCAGTTTATACAATGAGCAGTTCTTC. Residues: CASSLYNEQFF.

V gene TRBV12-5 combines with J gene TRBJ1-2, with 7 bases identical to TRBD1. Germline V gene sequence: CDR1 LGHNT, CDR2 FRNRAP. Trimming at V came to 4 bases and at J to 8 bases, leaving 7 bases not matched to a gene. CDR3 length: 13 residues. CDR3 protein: CASGYQGVRGYTF. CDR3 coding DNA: TGTGCTAGTGGTTACCAGGGGGTCCGCGGCTACACCTTC.

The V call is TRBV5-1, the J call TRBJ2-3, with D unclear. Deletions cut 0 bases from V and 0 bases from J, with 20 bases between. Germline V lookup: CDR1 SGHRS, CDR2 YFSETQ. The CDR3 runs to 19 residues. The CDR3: CASSLENPALFISTDTQYF. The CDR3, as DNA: TGCGCCAGCAGCTTGGAGAATCCCGCACTCTTCATAAGCACAGATACGCAGTATTTT.

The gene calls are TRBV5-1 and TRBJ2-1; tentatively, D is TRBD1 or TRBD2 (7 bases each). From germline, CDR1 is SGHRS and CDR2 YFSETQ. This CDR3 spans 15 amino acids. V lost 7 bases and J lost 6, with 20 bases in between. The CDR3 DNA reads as TGCGCCAGCGGGGGGGACAGCGTCCTTTCCAATGAGCAGTTCTTC. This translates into CASGGDSVLSNEQFF.

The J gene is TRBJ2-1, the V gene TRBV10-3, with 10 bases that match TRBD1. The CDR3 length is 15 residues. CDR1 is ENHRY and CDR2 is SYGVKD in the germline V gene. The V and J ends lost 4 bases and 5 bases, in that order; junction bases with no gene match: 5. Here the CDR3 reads CAISVGTGVNNEQFF. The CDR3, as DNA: TGTGCCATCAGTGTCGGGACAGGGGTTAACAATGAGCAGTTCTTC.

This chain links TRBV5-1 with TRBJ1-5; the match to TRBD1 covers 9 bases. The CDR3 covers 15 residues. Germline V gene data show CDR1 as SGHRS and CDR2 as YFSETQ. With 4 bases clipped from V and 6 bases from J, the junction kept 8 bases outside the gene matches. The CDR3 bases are TGCGCCAGCAGCCCCGGGACAGGGAATAGTCAGCCCCAGCATTTT. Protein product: CASSPGTGNSQPQHF.

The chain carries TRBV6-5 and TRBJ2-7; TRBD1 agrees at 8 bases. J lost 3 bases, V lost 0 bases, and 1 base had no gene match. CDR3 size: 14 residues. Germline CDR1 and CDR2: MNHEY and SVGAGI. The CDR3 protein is CASSYSTGGYEQYF. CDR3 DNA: TGTGCCAGCAGTTACTCCACAGGGGGCTACGAGCAGTACTTC.

CDR3 sequence (DNA): TGTGCCAGCAGCTCCGGACAGTACTCCTACAATGAGCAGTTCTTC. It is translated as CASSSGQYSYNEQFF. The chain recombines TRBV11-2 with TRBJ2-1; D perhaps matches TRBD1 (6 bases). The germline CDR1 and CDR2 sequences are SGHAT and FQNNGV. V dropped 4 bases and J dropped 0 bases, with 10 bases sitting between them. The CDR3 runs 15 residues.

This CDR3 is CASRPRGLAGVKQYF. CDR3 coding DNA: TGTGCCAGCAGGCCTAGGGGACTAGCGGGAGTAAAGCAGTACTTC. The rearrangement joins TRBV5-6 to TRBJ2-7; 14 positions agree with TRBD2. V was clipped by 5 bases and J by 8 bases; unmatched bases: 9. CDR3 length: 15 residues. Germline V lookup: CDR1 SGHDT, CDR2 YYEEEE.

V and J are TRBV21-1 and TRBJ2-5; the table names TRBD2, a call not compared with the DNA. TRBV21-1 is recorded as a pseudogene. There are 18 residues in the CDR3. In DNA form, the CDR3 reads TGTGCCAGCACCTTCAAACGGGGGGACCATTATTACCAAGAGACCCAGTACTTC. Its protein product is CASTFKRGDHYYQETQYF.

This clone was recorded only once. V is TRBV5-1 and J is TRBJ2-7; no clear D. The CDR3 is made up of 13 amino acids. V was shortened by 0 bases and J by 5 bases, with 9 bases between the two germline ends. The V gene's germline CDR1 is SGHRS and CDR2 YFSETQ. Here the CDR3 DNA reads TGCGCCAGCAGCTTGGCCAGAACCGACGAGCAGTACTTC. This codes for CASSLARTDEQYF.

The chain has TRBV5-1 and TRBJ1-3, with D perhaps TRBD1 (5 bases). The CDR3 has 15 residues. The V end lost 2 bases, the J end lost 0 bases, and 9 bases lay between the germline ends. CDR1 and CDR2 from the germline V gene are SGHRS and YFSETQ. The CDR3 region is CASSLPGLSGNTIYF. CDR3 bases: TGCGCCAGCAGCTTACCGGGGCTCTCTGGAAACACCATATATTTT.

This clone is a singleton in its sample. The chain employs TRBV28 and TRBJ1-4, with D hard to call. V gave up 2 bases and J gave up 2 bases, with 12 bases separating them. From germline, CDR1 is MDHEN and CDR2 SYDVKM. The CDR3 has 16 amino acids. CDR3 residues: CASSLGRTGTNEKLFF. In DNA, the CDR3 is TGTGCCAGCAGTTTAGGGAGGACGGGGACTAATGAAAAACTGTTTTTT.

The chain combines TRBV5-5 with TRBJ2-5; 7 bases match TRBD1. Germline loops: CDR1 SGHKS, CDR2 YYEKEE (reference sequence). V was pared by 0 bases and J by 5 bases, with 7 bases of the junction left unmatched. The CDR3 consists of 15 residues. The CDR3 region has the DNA TGTGCCAGCAGCTTGGCGTCAGGGGGTGGGGAGACCCAGTACTTC. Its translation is CASSLASGGGETQYF. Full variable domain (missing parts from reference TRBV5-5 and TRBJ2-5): DAGVTQSPTHLIKTRGQQVTLRCSPISGHKSVSWYQQVLGQGPQFIFQYYEKEERGRGNFPDRFSARQFPNYSSELNVNALLLGDSALYLCASSLASGGGETQYFGPGTRLLVL.

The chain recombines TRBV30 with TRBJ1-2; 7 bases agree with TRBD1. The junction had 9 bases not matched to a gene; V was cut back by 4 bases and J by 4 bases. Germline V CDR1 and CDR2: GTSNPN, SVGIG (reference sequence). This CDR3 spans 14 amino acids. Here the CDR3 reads CAWTLRGGTYGYTF. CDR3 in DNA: TGTGCCTGGACTCTGCGAGGGGGCACCTATGGCTACACCTTC.